This T cell receptor (beta chain) is drawn from a study of OX40 agonist ivuxolimab in advanced cancers. Sequenced by immunoSEQ multiplex PCR; TCRdb stores in-frame clones only, minus some. The sample lists approximately 30,000 clones, 80% to 90% seen once, with 25% to 40% in the top ten. Details on this clone: What it recognizes is unknown.

Study-level findings and limits: Partial responders treated at 0.1-3.0 mg/kg exhibited clonal expansion among the lowest measured.

The germline gives CDR1 SGHRS, CDR2 YFSETQ. This CDR3 is built from 13 residues. Trimming cost V 3 bases and J 1 base, with 7 bases left between them. Sequences were derived from CD4+ or CD8+ T cells sorted from blood, sampled in a trial of the OX40 agonist ivuxolimab. This TCR was recovered from an adult with an advanced solid tumor such as melanoma, head and neck, liver or kidney cancer. The V call is TRBV5-1, the J call TRBJ1-1; tentatively, D is TRBD1 (6 bases). CDR3 residues: CASSSGQNTEAFF. CDR3 coding DNA: TGCGCCAGCAGCTCGGGACAGAACACTGAAGCTTTCTTT. Filled out from reference TRBV5-1 and TRBJ1-1, the complete variable domain reads KAGVTQTPRYLIKTRGQQVTLSCSPISGHRSVSWYQQTPGQGLQFLFEYFSETQRNKGNFPGRFSGRQFSNSRSEMNVSTLELGDSALYLCASSSGQNTEAFFGQGTRLTVV.